These 31 T cell receptor beta chains were all obtained from the same sample, sequenced in a study of T cell changes during pregnancy in multiple sclerosis. Assay used: immunoSEQ multiplex PCR; TCRdb lists only in-frame clones, some missing. The sample contains 25,000 to 30,000 clones, 85% to 95% of which appear only once. Sample: CD4+ T cells from peripheral blood mononuclear cells, taken after pregnancy. The receptors were sampled from a female donor with multiple sclerosis, enrolled in a pregnancy study.

The chain joins TRBV5-4 to TRBJ2-5, with a tentative D call TRBD1 (6 bases). V gave up 4 bases and J gave up 2 bases, with 15 bases separating them. Germline V CDR1 and CDR2: SGHNT, YYREEE (reference sequence). This CDR3 contains 15 residues. The CDR3 is CASSRHRAIQETQYF. The CDR3 nucleotides read TGTGCCAGCAGCCGTCACAGGGCGATACAAGAGACCCAGTACTTC.

The V gene is TRBV19, the J gene TRBJ1-1; 7 bases align to TRBD1. This CDR3 is built from 16 residues. CDR1 is LNHDA, CDR2 SQIVND, per germline (reference sequence). The V segment lost 5 bases and the J segment 5 bases; nucleotides outside the gene matches: 14. The CDR3, as DNA: TGTGCCAGTAGTCCAGACAGGGAAGGATGGGGGACTGAAGCTTTCTTT. Translated, it gives CASSPDREGWGTEAFF.

This chain connects TRBV19 to TRBJ2-5; no definite D call. The CDR3 has 13 residues. The germline CDR1 and CDR2 sequences are LNHDA and SQIVND (reference sequence). The V and J ends lost 8 bases and 3 bases respectively, with 13 bases between them. This chain's CDR3 is CASGRVEKETQYF. Here the CDR3 DNA reads TGTGCCAGTGGCCGGGTCGAGAAAGAGACCCAGTACTTC. Drawing the rest from reference TRBV19 and TRBJ2-5, the complete variable domain is DGGITQSPKYLFRKEGQNVTLSCEQNLNHDAMYWYRQDPGQGLRLIYYSQIVNDFQKGDIAEGYSVSREKKESFPLTVTSAQKNPTAFYLCASGRVEKETQYFGPGTRLLVL.

This chain links TRBV7-2 with TRBJ2-5; D perhaps matches TRBD2 (6 bases). The germline V and J ends were trimmed by 5 bases and 5 bases, with 18 bases remaining between them. The CDR3 is made up of 15 amino acids. The germline V gene has CDR1 SGHTA and CDR2 FQGNSA. The CDR3 DNA sequence: TGTGCCAGCAGCCCACGAACGGGGGTAGGGGAGACCCAGTACTTC. Its translation: CASSPRTGVGETQYF.

The V gene is TRBV5-1, the J gene TRBJ2-2; perhaps TRBD2 as D (6 bases). Trimming stripped 5 bases from V and 4 bases from J, with 12 bases between. This CDR3 has 14 amino acids. Germline V gives CDR1 SGHRS, CDR2 YFSETQ. CDR3: CASRLEGATGELFF. CDR3 bases: TGCGCCAGCAGACTGGAGGGAGCCACCGGGGAGCTGTTTTTT.

V is TRBV27 and J is TRBJ1-2, with D uncertain. V lost 2 bases, J lost 1 base, and 8 bases lay in between. This CDR3 contains 14 residues. CDR1 and CDR2 from the germline V gene are MNHEY and SMNVEV (reference sequence). CDR3 in amino acids: CASSLGGYNYGYTF. The CDR3, as DNA: TGTGCCAGCAGTTTAGGAGGGTATAACTATGGCTACACCTTC.

The chain links TRBV7-2 to TRBJ2-7, with TRBD2 as a possible D gene (5 bases). This CDR3 is 14 amino acids long. From germline, CDR1 is SGHTA and CDR2 FQGNSA. V was pared by 5 bases and J by 5 bases, with 16 bases between. CDR3 residues: CASSVGNPGDEQYF. The DNA for the CDR3 is TGTGCCAGCAGCGTCGGGAACCCGGGCGACGAGCAGTACTTC.

The rearrangement joins TRBV10-3 to TRBJ2-5, with 12 bases that match TRBD1. Germline CDR1 is ENHRY and CDR2 is SYGVKD. The V segment lost 10 bases and the J segment 5 bases; nucleotides outside the gene matches: 17. This CDR3 region has 17 residues. CDR3 protein: CATGPTPGQGARETQYF. The CDR3 DNA sequence: TGTGCCACCGGGCCGACACCGGGACAGGGGGCGAGGGAGACCCAGTACTTC.

The chain recombines TRBV6-5 with TRBJ2-3, with D possibly TRBD2 on 5 matching bases. V lost 5 bases and J 0 bases, leaving 12 bases between the germline ends. This CDR3 has 15 residues. The germline V gene encodes CDR1 MNHEY and CDR2 SVGAGI. The DNA of the CDR3 is TGTGCCAGCAGTCTTCCCGGGGAAAGCACAGATACGCAGTATTTT. Protein product: CASSLPGESTDTQYF.

The chain employs TRBV11-1 and TRBJ2-6; D is possibly TRBD1 (5 bases). This CDR3 contains 16 residues. Germline assignment: CDR1 SGHAT and CDR2 FQDESV (reference sequence). The V end was cut by 3 bases, the J end by 1 base, with 10 bases between. CDR3 DNA: TGTGCCAGCAGCTTCAGGGTTTCGTCTGGGGCCAACGTCCTGACTTTC. Protein sequence: CASSFRVSSGANVLTF.

The chain recombines TRBV2 with TRBJ1-4; 12 bases are shared with TRBD1. This CDR3 has 15 residues. From germline, CDR1 is SNHLY and CDR2 FYNNEI. Trimming at V came to 2 bases and at J to 8 bases, leaving 3 bases not matched to a gene. CDR3 sequence reads: CASSEWGTGGEKLFF. As DNA, the CDR3 is TGTGCCAGCAGTGAATGGGGGACAGGGGGCGAAAAACTGTTTTTT.

This clone was seen a single time. The chain uses TRBV6-5 and TRBJ2-7, with TRBD1 matching 7 bases. Germline CDR1 reads MNHEY; CDR2 reads SVGAGI. V was pared by 4 bases and J by 3 bases, with 3 bases of the junction left unmatched. There are 13 residues in the CDR3. The CDR3 nucleotides are TGTGCCAGCAGTTCCGGGACAGTCTACGAGCAGTACTTC. Amino acids: CASSSGTVYEQYF.

The rearrangement uses TRBV6-5 and TRBJ2-7; D gene ambiguous. The length of the CDR3 is 13 residues. The V end lost 6 bases, the J end lost 4 bases, and 13 bases lay between the germline ends. In germline, CDR1 is MNHEY, CDR2 SVGAGI. The CDR3 DNA reads as TGTGCCAGCAGCCGACTCCCCCCTTACGAGCAGTACTTC. The encoded protein is CASSRLPPYEQYF.

The rearrangement joins TRBV18 to TRBJ1-5; D possibly corresponds to TRBD1 (5 bases). CDR1 and CDR2 from the germline V gene are KGHSH and LQKENI. This CDR3 has 15 amino acids. Trimming took 6 bases from V and 1 from J, leaving 13 bases between them. CDR3 nucleotides: TGTGCCAGCTCCCTTGGACAAATAAGCAATCAGCCCCAGCATTTT. As protein: CASSLGQISNQPQHF.

This chain links TRBV30 with TRBJ2-3; 11 nucleotides agree with TRBD2. The CDR3 has 15 amino acids. The germline CDR1 and CDR2 sequences are GTSNPN and SVGIG (reference sequence). Unmatched junction bases numbered 6, after V lost 2 bases and J lost 5 bases. The CDR3, as DNA: TGTGCCTGGAGTCCATTAGCGGGAGGGATAGATACGCAGTATTTT. Translating gives CAWSPLAGGIDTQYF.

The chain combines TRBV18 with TRBJ1-1; D gene unclear. From germline, CDR1 is KGHSH and CDR2 LQKENI. The CDR3 runs 16 residues. V was cut by 0 bases and J by 0 bases, with 11 bases left in between. The CDR3 protein is CASSPPGSGMNTEAFF. For the CDR3, the DNA is TGTGCCAGCTCACCACCTGGGAGCGGAATGAACACTGAAGCTTTCTTT.

This chain links TRBV5-1 with TRBJ1-3, with D hard to call. The V end was cut by 0 bases, the J end by 0 bases, with 13 bases between. Germline V gene lookup returns CDR1 SGHRS and CDR2 YFSETQ. CDR3 size: 17 residues. DNA for the CDR3: TGCGCCAGCAGCTTGGTTATGGGCAGGCTCTCTGGAAACACCATATATTTT. This gives the protein CASSLVMGRLSGNTIYF.

This clone was observed a few times. CDR3 amino acids: CASSPGASTDTQYF. The CDR3 nucleotides read TGTGCCAGCAGCCCAGGGGCCAGCACAGATACGCAGTATTTT. V gene TRBV7-3 combines with J gene TRBJ2-3; maybe TRBD1 (6 bases). The CDR3 spans 14 residues. The germline gives CDR1 SGHTA, CDR2 FQGTGA. V lost 5 bases to trimming and J lost 0 bases, with 9 bases between them.

In DNA form, the CDR3 reads TGTGCCAGTAGTTACGCAGGGATGGCAGAGTACACCGGGGAGCTGTTTTTT. The encoded protein is CASSYAGMAEYTGELFF. The rearrangement joins TRBV19 to TRBJ2-2, with a weak D call TRBD1 (5 bases). The germline CDR1 and CDR2 sequences are LNHDA and SQIVND (reference sequence). The CDR3 extends over 17 amino acids. V was shortened by 5 bases and J by 3 bases, with 19 bases between the two germline ends.

The J gene is TRBJ1-5, the V gene TRBV18; D is unclear. The CDR3 has 16 amino acids. Germline V gene lookup returns CDR1 KGHSH and CDR2 LQKENI. Trimming removed 1 base at V and 3 bases at J, with 13 bases between. This CDR3 reads CASSPLRTGDNQPQHF. The CDR3 DNA is TGTGCCAGCTCACCACTAAGGACTGGGGACAATCAGCCCCAGCATTTT.

V usage is TRBV9 and J usage is TRBJ2-1; 7 positions match TRBD2. CDR3 size: 16 residues. The germline CDR1 and CDR2 sequences are SGDLS and YYNGEE. V was pared by 4 bases and J by 5 bases, with 12 bases of the junction left unmatched. CDR3 sequence (DNA): TGTGCCAGCAGCCTTCTGGGCGGGAGTTCTCACAATGAGCAGTTCTTC. Amino acid sequence: CASSLLGGSSHNEQFF.

This clone has a single count. The J gene is TRBJ2-1, the V gene TRBV1; the D call of TRBD2 is as the table states it, not checked on the DNA. TRBV1 constitutes a pseudogene. The CDR3 contains 16 residues. CDR3 bases: TGCACCAGCAGCCAAGAGCGGATGCGGTCCTACAATGAGCAGTTCTTC. Its protein is CTSSQERMRSYNEQFF.

The chain joins TRBV11-2 to TRBJ2-3; TRBD2 matches at 8 bases. Trimming took 6 bases from V and 5 from J; bases not matched to a gene: 16. The CDR3 contains 17 residues. Looked up from germline, CDR1 is SGHAT and CDR2 is FQNNGV. For the CDR3, the DNA is TGTGCCAGCAGTCTCATAGGGGGTGGCGGGGGGAGAGATACGCAGTATTTT. As protein: CASSLIGGGGGRDTQYF. Together with reference TRBV11-2 and TRBJ2-3, the CDR3 gives the full variable domain: EAGVAQSPRYKIIEKRQSVAFWCNPISGHATLYWYQQILGQGPKLLIQFQNNGVVDDSQLPKDRFSAERLKGVDSTLKIQPAKLEDSAVYLCASSLIGGGGGRDTQYFGPGTRLTVL.

The chain links TRBV19 to TRBJ2-3; possibly TRBD1 for D (6 bases). Between the trimmed V and J ends, which lost 5 bases and 0 bases, there was a span of 12 bases. Per germline, CDR1 LNHDA and CDR2 SQIVND (reference sequence). CDR3 length: 15 residues. CDR3 in amino acids: CASSPGVLSTDTQYF. The CDR3 DNA reads TGTGCCAGTAGTCCAGGGGTTTTAAGCACAGATACGCAGTATTTT.

This rearrangement joins TRBV21-1 to TRBJ1-4. TRBV21-1 is annotated as a pseudogene. The CDR3 sequence is 16 residues long. The CDR3: CASSKIPGNTNEKLFF. In DNA form, the CDR3 reads TGTGCCAGCAGCAAAATCCCCGGGAACACTAATGAAAAACTGTTTTTT.

V is TRBV19 and J is TRBJ1-2; maybe TRBD1 (5 bases). CDR1 is LNHDA and CDR2 is SQIVND in the germline V gene (reference sequence). The length of the CDR3 is 19 residues. V dropped 1 base and J dropped 3 bases, with 24 bases sitting between them. The CDR3 nucleotides read TGTGCCAGTAGTATAGGTTCAGGGCGTGGACACGCAATGTACTATGGCTACACCTTC. This sequence encodes CASSIGSGRGHAMYYGYTF. The full variable domain, with the rest looked up from reference TRBV19 and TRBJ1-2, is DGGITQSPKYLFRKEGQNVTLSCEQNLNHDAMYWYRQDPGQGLRLIYYSQIVNDFQKGDIAEGYSVSREKKESFPLTVTSAQKNPTAFYLCASSIGSGRGHAMYYGYTFGSGTRLTVV.

The chain employs TRBV5-6 and TRBJ2-1; 7 nucleotides agree with TRBD1. The V gene end was trimmed by 4 bases and the J gene end by 3 bases; junction bases not matched to a gene: 10. CDR3 length: 16 amino acids. Germline-derived CDR1 and CDR2 are SGHDT and YYEEEE. CDR3 sequence reads: CASSGLGDSIYNEQFF. As DNA, the CDR3 is TGTGCCAGCAGCGGTCTCGGGGACAGTATCTACAATGAGCAGTTCTTC.

This clone was seen a single time. The chain has TRBV19 and TRBJ1-2; possible D gene TRBD1, 6 bases. Trimming left V 4 bases short and J 5 bases short, with 14 bases between. This CDR3 spans 14 amino acids. CDR1 and CDR2 (germline): LNHDA, SQIVND (reference sequence). The CDR3 DNA sequence: TGTGCCAGTAGTAGGGCGAAGGGGGAGTATGGCTACACCTTC. Its protein is CASSRAKGEYGYTF.

This chain joins TRBV5-6 and TRBJ1-6; D is ambiguous. Germline CDR1 SGHDT, CDR2 YYEEEE. The CDR3 runs 12 residues. The V and J ends lost 4 bases and 5 bases respectively, with 4 bases between them. The chain's CDR3 is CASSQNNSPLHF. The CDR3 nucleotides read TGTGCCAGCAGCCAAAATAATTCACCCCTCCACTTT.

V usage is TRBV2 and J usage is TRBJ1-1, with no clear D. Trimming removed 7 bases at V and 1 base at J, with 10 bases between. From germline, CDR1 is SNHLY and CDR2 FYNNEI. This CDR3 has 13 residues. CDR3 sequence: CASILGANTEAFF. The CDR3 nucleotides are TGTGCCAGCATATTGGGCGCGAACACTGAAGCTTTCTTT.

The genes are TRBV5-1 and TRBJ2-7, with TRBD1 as a possible D gene (6 bases). From germline, CDR1 is SGHRS and CDR2 YFSETQ. Between the trimmed V and J ends, which lost 2 bases and 6 bases, there was a span of 18 bases. This CDR3 has 15 amino acids. CDR3 residues: CASSFSPSSRGEQYF. The CDR3 nucleotides read TGCGCCAGCAGCTTCTCGCCTAGCAGCAGGGGCGAGCAGTACTTC.